A selection of T cell receptor beta chains follows, all from one sample in a study of shared clonotypes between healthy human individuals. The assay was immunoSEQ multiplex PCR, and TCRdb's table has in-frame clones only and misses some. The table has around 2.1 million clones, more than 85% seen once. Sequenced sample: naive CD8+ T cells from PBMCs. These receptors came from a young man in good health. Some clones in this sample may be carry-over from other donors' samples. Each CDR3 is given with its conserved first and last residue. A D gene is named only where the DNA matches it firmly. Size is stated for part of the rows, as once, few or many counts, or as a class when the clone is expanded.

>.|TRBD2|TRBJ2-1|TRBV30
TGTGCCTGGAGTGACGGGACTAGCCATGAGCAGTTCTTC
CAWSDGTSHEQFF
>.|.|TRBJ1-2|TRBV6-5
TGTGCCAGCAGTTACTCGCGGACCGGGATCTATGGCTACACCTTC
CASSYSRTGIYGYTF
>.|.|TRBJ1-2|TRBV15
TGTGCCACCAGCAGAGCCGGGACGGAGGGCTACACCTTC
CATSRAGTEGYTF
>.|.|TRBJ1-1|TRBV28
TGTGCCAGCAGTTACGGGCCTACCTTGAACACTGAAGCTTTCTTT
CASSYGPTLNTEAFF
>.|.|TRBJ2-7|TRBV5-1
TGCGCCAGCAGCTTGGCCGTCTCCCCAGAGCAGTACTTC
CASSLAVSPEQYF
>.|.|TRBJ2-7|TRBV7-9
TGTGCCAGCCGGGGTAACTCCGGGAAAAGCTCCTACGAGCAGTACTTC
CASRGNSGKSSYEQYF
>.|.|TRBJ2-5|TRBV27
TGTGCCAGCAGTCTATTAAAGGGGGAGACCCAGTACTTC
CASSLLKGETQYF
>.|TRBD2|TRBJ2-1|TRBV4-1
TGCGCCAGCAGCCAAGATAAGGGCGGGGGCTACAATGAGCAGTTCTTC
CASSQDKGGGYNEQFF
>.|TRBD1|TRBJ2-1|TRBV9
TGTGCCAGCAGCCTCAATAACAGGGGCGCCTACAATGAGCAGTTCTTC
CASSLNNRGAYNEQFF
>.|.|TRBJ2-7|TRBV7-8
TGTGCCAGCAGCTTAGTGGGCAGGTCATACGAGCAGTACTTC
CASSLVGRSYEQYF
>.|.|TRBJ2-2|TRBV11-2
TGTGCCAGCAACTCACGAGCGCCAACGCTTGCCGGGGAGCTGTTTTTT
CASNSRAPTLAGELFF
>.|.|TRBJ1-5|TRBV7-9
TGTGCCAGCAGCTCACAGGGAAGGAGGCATTTT
CASSSQGRRHF
>.|TRBD1|TRBJ1-4|TRBV27
TGTGCCAGCAGCAAGTTTTATGCAGGGGGCAATGAAAAACTGTTTTTT
CASSKFYAGGNEKLFF
>.|TRBD1|TRBJ1-5|TRBV4-1
TGCGCCAGCAGCCCCAGACAGGGGGACAATCAGCCCCAGCATTTT
CASSPRQGDNQPQHF
>.|.|TRBJ2-1|TRBV19
TGTGCCAGTAGTCCATTTTACAATGAGCAGTTCTTC
CASSPFYNEQFF
>.|.|TRBJ1-2|TRBV19
TGTGCCAGTATCTCAGGGGCACATGGCTACACCTTC
CASISGAHGYTF
>once|.|TRBJ2-7|TRBV4-1
TGCGCCAGCAGCCAAGTACCCCAGACCTACGAGCAGTACTTC
CASSQVPQTYEQYF
>.|.|TRBJ2-7|TRBV4-3
TGCGCCAGCAGCCAAGGGGGCGGTGGGACCCTGTACGAGCAGTACTTC
CASSQGGGGTLYEQYF
>.|.|TRBJ1-1|TRBV6-1
TGTGCCAGTGACCCCGATTTCAACACTGAAGCTTTCTTT
CASDPDFNTEAFF
>.|.|TRBJ2-2|TRBV4-1
TGCGCCAGCAGCCAACCTCGCGAGGGAGTTCGCACCGGGGAGCTGTTTTTT
CASSQPREGVRTGELFF